The present T cell receptor (beta chain) was sequenced within a study of T cell repertoires in cytomegalovirus infection. Study-wide background: Matching HLA type and CMV infection were both indicated by public TCR beta signatures.

TCRdb re-called the reads with MiXCR, one entry per CDR3 protein. The table has about 920,000 distinct CDR3 sequences, less than 35% seen once. This clonotype has just one count. Its antigen is undetermined. Broader study findings: Dominant in the ex vivo response were TCR beta clonotypes restricted by HLA-C and specific for CMV.

Material: cultured CD8+ T cells from PBMCs, obtained from culture after CMV antigen stimulation. The origin of this receptor is a human donor in good health (CMV status not recorded). Some clones in this sample may be carry-over from other donors' samples.

CDR3: CASRISGGGNEQFF. CDR3 sequence (DNA): TGTGCCAGCAGAATTAGCGGGGGGGGGAATGAGCAGTTCTTC. The chain carries TRBV12-3 or TRBV12-4 and TRBJ2-1; TRBD2 matches 11 bases. The CDR3 totals 14 residues. V shed 6 bases and J 7 bases; nucleotides not matched to a gene: 5.